This T cell receptor (beta chain) was retrieved from a study of T cells expressing NK-cell markers. The overall study: Sequencing covered eight donors, seven HCMV-seropositive and one seronegative. Findings of the study overall: Questions lingered over whether expanded NKG2C+ T cell clones were HCMV-specific. There were four donors in whom these clonotypes also led the CD3+CD56-NKG2C+ fraction.

TCR beta cDNA was made by 5'RACE template switching with UMIs. TCRdb reprocessed the 5' RACE reads, with one entry per CDR3 protein and no DNA. The sample has some 340,000 distinct CDR3 sequences, and its top ten clones hold 4% to 6.5%. This CDR3 comprises 12 residues. Germline lookup yields CDR1 SGHRS and CDR2 YFSETQ. Concerning this clonotype itself: Its antigen is unknown.

The source is a man aged 18-75 years in good health. Specimen: blood T cells: a sorted CD56 or NKG2C T cell subset, CD4+ or CD8+ T cells, or bulk PBMC T cells (not recorded which). V and J are TRBV5-1 and TRBJ2-6. The CDR3: CASSSGANVLTF.